A single sample gave rise to the 8 T cell receptor beta chains below, sequenced in a study of CXCR3-negative and CXCR3-positive naive CD8 T cells. General observations from the study: Naive cells with CXCR3 showed TRB CDR3s that were more hydrophobic than those in CXCR3-negative naive cells.

It was by 5' RACE with UMI labels that the TRB cDNA libraries were prepared. TCRdb re-called the 5' RACE reads and shows each CDR3 protein once, DNA omitted. Found here are approximately 100,000 distinct CDR3 sequences; the top ten clones hold around 0.35%. Their antigen targets remain unknown. The sequenced sample consisted of naive CXCR3+ CD8+ T cells from blood. Subset noted: CD45RO-CCR7+CD27+CD95- naive CD8+ T cells expressing CXCR3 (TNR3+). All receptors come from a human donor in good health. Some clones in this sample may be carry-over from other donors' samples.

The chain recombines TRBV20-1 with TRBJ2-1; as DNA is missing, the TRBD2 call by TCRdb cannot be tested. The germline V gene has CDR1 DFQATT and CDR2 SNEGSKA (reference sequence). The CDR3 extends over 14 amino acids. The CDR3 is CSASHPPLYNEQFF.

The chain uses TRBV11-2 and TRBJ2-1; lacking DNA, the TRBD1 call made by TCRdb goes unchecked. Germline loops: CDR1 SGHAT, CDR2 FQNNGV. The CDR3 spans 15 residues. The CDR3 spells CASSPRDRPYNEQFF. Using reference TRBV11-2 and TRBJ2-1 for the parts outside the CDR3, the full variable domain is EAGVAQSPRYKIIEKRQSVAFWCNPISGHATLYWYQQILGQGPKLLIQFQNNGVVDDSQLPKDRFSAERLKGVDSTLKIQPAKLEDSAVYLCASSPRDRPYNEQFFGPGTRLTVL.

CDR3: CASSLSSGVWSYEQYF. The V and J genes are TRBV28 and TRBJ2-7; TCRdb indicates TRBD1, and absent DNA this call remains unverified. CDR1 and CDR2 (germline): MDHEN, SYDVKM. The CDR3 length is 16 residues.

V is TRBV9 and J is TRBJ2-7. The CDR3 extends over 17 amino acids. Germline assignment: CDR1 SGDLS and CDR2 YYNGEE. This CDR3 is CASSVAALALSSYEQYF.

The chain has TRBV12-5 and TRBJ2-1; TCRdb proposes TRBD2, but this gene call is untestable without DNA. CDR1 is LGHNT, CDR2 FRNRAP, per germline. The CDR3 extends over 15 amino acids. The CDR3 reads CASDLLAGEWDEQFF.

The chain carries TRBV20-1 and TRBJ2-1. The CDR3 consists of 14 residues. Germline lookup yields CDR1 DFQATT and CDR2 SNEGSKA (reference sequence). The CDR3 protein is CSARDLAFYNEQFF.

This sequence joins TRBV7-6 and TRBJ2-7; no DNA is available, so the TRBD2 call from TCRdb remains unchecked. The CDR3 is 16 amino acids. The germline gives CDR1 SGHVS, CDR2 FNYEAQ. CDR3 region: CASSLVSREASYEQYF.

V and J are TRBV11-2 and TRBJ2-3. The germline CDR1 and CDR2 sequences are SGHAT and FQNNGV. This CDR3 region has 16 residues. The chain's CDR3 is CASSLGVSSSTDTQYF.